These T cell receptor beta chains were read from a single sample in a study of cytomegalovirus exposure and HLA in healthy donors. The method was immunoSEQ multiplex PCR; TCRdb's version includes in-frame clones alone and lacks a portion of them. This sample has about 100,000 clones, with 75% to 85% found just once. Sequenced input: PBMCs. The receptors come from a woman in her forties or fifties in good health and CMV-seropositive. Both conserved end residues are part of each CDR3. A D gene is named only where the DNA matches it firmly. The size field is filled for only some rows; it gives once, few, many or a size class.

TRBD1,TRBJ1-1,NA,TRBV7-8,CASSLRRLSAGGRSTEAFF,TGTGCCAGCAGCTTACGTCGTTTGTCGGCAGGGGGTAGGAGCACTGAAGCTTTCTTT
TRBD1,TRBJ1-1,NA,TRBV27,CASSAGTGKNTEAFF,TGTGCCAGCAGCGCCGGGACAGGGAAGAACACTGAAGCTTTCTTT
TRBD1,TRBJ2-7,NA,TRBV7-9,CSSSLTRQGAAYEQYF,TGTTCCAGCAGCCTTACCCGACAGGGAGCTGCCTACGAGCAGTACTTC
NA,TRBJ1-3,NA,TRBV5-1,CASSLAGAGNTIYF,TGCGCCAGCAGCTTGGCAGGGGCTGGAAACACCATATATTTT
TRBD1,TRBJ2-4,NA,TRBV6-5,CASSYSWDRAKNIQYF,TGTGCCAGCAGTTACTCTTGGGACAGGGCCAAAAACATTCAGTACTTC
NA,TRBJ2-5,NA,TRBV6-5,CASSPQGRGYETQYF,TGTGCCAGCTCTCCCCAGGGCAGGGGATATGAGACCCAGTACTTC
TRBD1,TRBJ1-6,NA,TRBV19,CASNKDRAGNSPLHF,TGTGCCAGTAACAAAGACAGGGCCGGTAATTCACCCCTCCACTTT
NA,TRBJ1-4,NA,TRBV4-1,CASSQDGFWIGGNEKLFF,TGCGCCAGCAGCCAAGATGGTTTCTGGATCGGGGGTAATGAAAAACTGTTTTTT
TRBD2,TRBJ2-1,NA,TRBV18,CASTGLAGHEQFF,TGTGCCAGCACGGGACTAGCGGGCCATGAGCAGTTCTTC
TRBD2,TRBJ2-7,few,TRBV13,CASSHGTSGSSPYEQYF,TGTGCCAGCAGCCACGGGACTAGCGGGAGTTCCCCCTACGAGCAGTACTTC
TRBD1,TRBJ2-3,few,TRBV5-1,CASSLVFGQESTDTQYF,TGCGCCAGCAGCTTGGTTTTCGGACAGGAGAGCACAGATACGCAGTATTTT
NA,TRBJ2-7,NA,TRBV30,CAWTILDRLVSYEQYF,TGTGCCTGGACGATACTCGACAGACTAGTCTCCTACGAGCAGTACTTC
TRBD1,TRBJ2-5,NA,TRBV4-2,CASSLGQQGQETQYF,TGTGCCAGCAGCCTTGGGCAACAGGGGCAGGAGACCCAGTACTTC
TRBD1,TRBJ2-3,NA,TRBV2,CASKDRATDTQYF,TGTGCCAGCAAGGACAGGGCCACAGATACGCAGTATTTT
TRBD1,TRBJ2-7,NA,TRBV5-1,CASSLDGTDFYEQYF,TGCGCCAGCAGCTTGGATGGGACAGATTTCTACGAGCAGTACTTC
NA,TRBJ1-4,NA,TRBV30,CAWSAGMATNEKLFF,TGTGCCTGGAGTGCCGGTATGGCAACTAATGAAAAACTGTTTTTT
TRBD2,TRBJ2-3,NA,TRBV10-3,CAISRGTSGTDTQYF,TGTGCCATCAGCCGAGGGACTAGTGGGACAGATACGCAGTATTTT
NA,TRBJ2-7,medium-sized,TRBV5-8,CASSSLHRDSNTGSSYEQYF,TGTGCCAGCAGCTCGTTACACAGGGATAGCAACACGGGGAGCTCCTACGAGCAGTACTTC
TRBD1,TRBJ1-6,few,TRBV15,CATSGRQGLSALHF,TGTGCCACCAGCGGTCGACAGGGGCTGAGCGCCCTCCACTTT
TRBD1,TRBJ1-4,NA,TRBV9,CASSAGGEKLFF,TGTGCCAGCAGCGCAGGGGGGGAAAAACTGTTTTTT
TRBD1,TRBJ2-2,NA,TRBV6-4,CASRPGQGLPGELFF,TGTGCCAGCAGGCCTGGACAGGGGTTGCCCGGGGAGCTGTTTTTT
NA,TRBJ2-7,NA,TRBV9,CASSVAEVAFSSYEQYF,TGTGCCAGCAGCGTAGCTGAGGTCGCGTTCTCCTCCTACGAGCAGTACTTC
NA,TRBJ1-4,once,TRBV18,CASRQTTNEKLFF,TGTGCCAGCCGACAAACAACTAATGAAAAACTGTTTTTT
TRBD1,TRBJ2-3,few,TRBV5-1,CATRTGWDTDTQYF,TGCGCCACCCGGACAGGTTGGGACACAGATACGCAGTATTTT
NA,TRBJ1-1,NA,TRBV11-3,CASSLDGNMNTEAFF,TGTGCCAGCAGCTTAGATGGCAACATGAACACTGAAGCTTTCTTT
NA,TRBJ1-1,NA,TRBV7-9,CSSSLVGSMNTEAFF,TGTTCCAGCAGCTTAGTGGGCAGCATGAACACTGAAGCTTTCTTT
NA,TRBJ1-5,NA,TRBV6-1,CASSEDGGGYQPQHF,TGTGCCAGCAGTGAAGACGGAGGTGGGTATCAGCCCCAGCATTTT
NA,TRBJ2-4,NA,TRBV5-1,CASSLAAGIAKNIQYF,TGCGCCAGCAGCTTGGCCGCAGGAATAGCCAAAAACATTCAGTACTTC
TRBD1,TRBJ1-1,few,TRBV5-8,CASSSDRSTEAFF,TGTGCCAGCAGCTCGGACAGGAGCACTGAAGCTTTCTTT
NA,TRBJ2-1,few,TRBV7-6,CASSKTPGLYNEQFF,TGTGCCAGCAGCAAAACCCCGGGACTCTACAATGAGCAGTTCTTC
NA,TRBJ2-3,NA,TRBV2,CASTVAASTDTQYF,TGTGCCAGCACCGTAGCGGCGAGCACAGATACGCAGTATTTT
TRBD2,TRBJ2-4,NA,TRBV9,CASSVGGLVGNIQYF,TGTGCCAGCAGCGTAGGTGGACTAGTTGGGAACATTCAGTACTTC
NA,TRBJ1-5,NA,TRBV2,CASSGQAINQPQHF,TGTGCCAGCAGTGGTCAGGCGATCAATCAGCCCCAGCATTTT
TRBD2,TRBJ2-1,NA,TRBV30,CAWSGGTSGGLDNEQFF,TGTGCCTGGAGTGGGGGGACTAGCGGGGGCCTGGACAATGAGCAGTTCTTC
TRBD1,TRBJ1-1,NA,TRBV7-7,CASSRDRNTEAFF,TGTGCTAGCAGCAGGGACAGGAACACTGAAGCTTTCTTT
NA,TRBJ2-5,NA,TRBV18,CASSSSTGGTQYF,TGTGCCAGCTCATCATCCACCGGTGGGACCCAGTACTTC
NA,TRBJ2-3,NA,TRBV21-1,CASSRTGTSGNQDTDTQYF,TGTGCCAGCAGCAGGACTGGGACTAGCGGGAATCAGGACACAGATACGCAGTATTTT
TRBD1,TRBJ2-5,few,TRBV6-1,CASRNRGVETQYF,TGTGCCAGCAGGAACAGGGGGGTGGAGACCCAGTACTTC
TRBD2,TRBJ2-1,NA,TRBV7-6,CASSLRTSGEDEQFF,TGTGCCAGCAGCCTCCGGACTAGCGGTGAAGATGAGCAGTTCTTC
TRBD2,TRBJ2-1,NA,TRBV12-5,CASAITLSGRVVQFF,TGTGCTAGTGCCATAACACTTAGCGGGAGGGTGGTGCAGTTCTTC
NA,TRBJ1-2,NA,TRBV7-9,CSSSLSRDRPYGYTF,TGTTCCAGCAGCTTATCCCGCGACAGGCCCTATGGCTACACCTTC
TRBD1,TRBJ1-1,NA,TRBV10-1,CASSESTGVEAFF,TGCGCCAGCAGTGAGTCGACAGGGGTCGAAGCTTTCTTT
TRBD2,TRBJ2-7,NA,TRBV27,CASSLSGGSPYEQYF,TGTGCCAGCAGTTTATCCGGCGGGAGTCCCTACGAGCAGTACTTC
NA,TRBJ1-2,NA,TRBV7-8,CAAGQIYGYTF,TGTGCAGCTGGGCAGATCTATGGCTACACCTTC
TRBD1,TRBJ2-7,once,TRBV6-4,CASSAEQGAYEQYF,TGTGCCAGCAGCGCGGAGCAGGGGGCCTACGAGCAGTACTTC
NA,TRBJ1-1,few,TRBV14,CAGRVEAFF,TGTGCCGGGCGGGTTGAAGCTTTCTTT
NA,TRBJ2-7,medium-sized,TRBV6-6,CASRFISGSYEQYF,TGTGCCAGCAGGTTTATTAGCGGATCCTACGAGCAGTACTTC
NA,TRBJ2-1,NA,TRBV11-2,CASSLEWEAYNEQFF,TGTGCCAGCAGCTTAGAGTGGGAGGCCTACAATGAGCAGTTCTTC